The sample holds one count of the clone carrying this TCR beta chain. Its specificity is not known. The data derive from a study of cytomegalovirus exposure and HLA in healthy donors. Study context: Ancestry clustering placed about four fifths of approximately 370 genotyped donors in the Caucasian-associated cluster. Points from the study as a whole: Segments of the TCR beta V type were, in most cases, productive about 87% or about 30% of the time in an earlier analysis.

The trim removed 6 bases at V and 2 bases at J, leaving 7 bases unmatched. The CDR3 totals 15 residues. Germline assignment: CDR1 MDHEN and CDR2 SYDVKM. The PCR employed 60 Vbeta primers together with 13 Jbeta primers. Using immunoSEQ multiplex PCR, the repertoire was profiled, and TCRdb retains in-frame clones only, with some absent. Among about 190,000 clones listed, roughly 76% were seen once. The source of this sequence is a man in his forties in good health and CMV-seropositive. The chain combines TRBV28 with TRBJ2-3; TRBD2 aligns across 8 bases. The specimen was PBMCs. The CDR3 reads CASRAGGANTDTQYF. The CDR3 nucleotides read TGTGCCAGCAGGGCGGGGGGCGCCAACACAGATACGCAGTATTTT.